One sample yielded the 3 T cell receptor beta chains listed below, sequenced in a study of cytomegalovirus exposure and HLA in healthy donors. 60 Vbeta and 13 Jbeta primers were used in PCR. TCRdb's table, derived via immunoSEQ multiplex PCR, lists solely in-frame clones and lacks some. The profile covers around 160,000 clones, with roughly 77% appearing a single time and less than 5.5% taken by the ten largest. The sequenced sample was PBMCs. Receptor source: a male donor in good health and CMV-seronegative.

The chain links TRBV5-3 to TRBJ1-4; TRBD1 is a possible D gene (5 bases). TRBV5-3 is sorted into the ORF group, with uncertain function. The CDR3 loop spans 17 amino acids. The ends were cut back, 0 bases at V and 4 bases at J, with 16 bases in the middle. In DNA, the CDR3 is TGTGCCAGAAGCTTGGGGAAAAGACAGCGAAATAATGAAAAACTGTTTTTT. Protein sequence: CARSLGKRQRNNEKLFF.

The table lists this clone with a few counts. This chain uses TRBV4-1 with TRBJ1-2; possible D gene TRBD1, 6 bases. This CDR3 has 14 residues. CDR1 is MGHRA, CDR2 YSYEKL, per germline. The V end lost 3 bases, the J end lost 0 bases, and 8 bases lay between the germline ends. The chain's CDR3 is CASSQGAANYGYTF. As DNA, the CDR3 is TGCGCCAGCAGCCAGGGGGCTGCTAACTATGGCTACACCTTC.

Only a few counts were recorded for this clone. This chain joins TRBV18 and TRBJ1-2, with D tentatively TRBD1 (5 bases). The CDR3 totals 15 residues. CDR1 is KGHSH and CDR2 is LQKENI in the germline V gene. Trimming removed 8 bases from V and 4 bases from J, with 20 bases in between. The CDR3 nucleotides are TGTGCCAGCGCCCAGGGAGGGGCACCCGGCTATGGCTACACCTTC. Translating it yields CASAQGGAPGYGYTF.